A single sample is the source of the 20 T cell receptor beta chains below, sequenced in a study of T cell repertoires in cytomegalovirus infection. These receptors are not linked to any known antigen. From the reads, TCRdb called clonotypes with MiXCR, one entry per CDR3 protein. The profile shows under 200,000 distinct CDR3 sequences, less than 25% of them singletons. The starting material was CD8+ T cells from cultured PBMCs, obtained from culture after CMV antigen stimulation. The source of these receptors is a human donor in good health (CMV status not recorded). Some clones in this sample may be carry-over from other donors' samples.

This clonotype was found many times. This chain links TRBV5-6 with TRBJ2-7; D uncertain. Trimming removed 2 bases from V and 4 bases from J, with 13 bases in between. The CDR3 totals 14 residues. Germline V CDR1 and CDR2: SGHDT, YYEEEE. Here the CDR3 DNA reads TGTGCCAGCAGCTTTTCAGGTCGAGCTTACGAGCAGTACTTC. Protein sequence: CASSFSGRAYEQYF.

This clonotype was counted a few times. The DNA of the CDR3 is TGTGCCAGCAGCCTTAATGTTCGTGTCGATAATTCACCCCTCCACTTT. Translation gives CASSLNVRVDNSPLHF. The gene calls are TRBV7-2 and TRBJ1-6; D gene unclear. Trimming cost V 5 bases and J 5 bases, with 16 bases left between them. This CDR3 has 16 amino acids. Germline CDR1 SGHTA, CDR2 FQGNSA. The full variable domain, its missing parts supplied by reference TRBV7-2 and TRBJ1-6, is GAGVSQSPSNKVTEKGKDVELRCDPISGHTALYWYRQSLGQGLEFLIYFQGNSAPDKSGLPSDRFSAERTGGSVSTLTIQRTQQEDSAVYLCASSLNVRVDNSPLHFGNGTRLTVT.

This clonotype was detected a few times. This chain joins TRBV7-8 and TRBJ1-1; D is ambiguous. V was shortened by 5 bases and J by 1 base, with 20 bases between the two germline ends. Germline loops: CDR1 SGHVS, CDR2 FQNEAQ. There are 17 residues in the CDR3. Written as DNA, the CDR3 is TGTGCCAGCAGCGTCAGAGCCCCAATAGGGAGGAACACTGAAGCTTTCTTT. Amino acid sequence: CASSVRAPIGRNTEAFF. The entire variable domain, with the rest obtained from reference TRBV7-8 and TRBJ1-1, is as follows: GAGVSQSPRYKVAKRGQDVALRCDPISGHVSLFWYQQALGQGPEFLTYFQNEAQLDKSGLPSDRFFAERPEGSVSTLKIQRTQQEDSAVYLCASSVRAPIGRNTEAFFGQGTRLTVV.

This clonotype was detected ten times or more. This chain connects TRBV27 to TRBJ2-5, with 8 bases identical to TRBD2. Germline V gives CDR1 MNHEY, CDR2 SMNVEV (reference sequence). The CDR3 consists of 17 residues. Germline trimming cut 2 bases from V and 0 bases from J; bases unmatched to any gene: 8. The CDR3 loop is CASSLSAASGYQETQYF. The CDR3, as DNA: TGTGCCAGCAGTTTAAGCGCGGCTAGCGGGTACCAAGAGACCCAGTACTTC.

This clonotype was seen a handful of times. V and J are TRBV7-2 and TRBJ2-7, with a possible D match to TRBD1 (6 bases). V lost 4 bases and J lost 3, with 16 bases in between. The CDR3 loop spans 15 amino acids. Germline assignment: CDR1 SGHTA and CDR2 FQGNSA. The CDR3 is CASSSVDRPFYEQYF. CDR3 nucleotide sequence: TGTGCCAGCAGCTCTGTTGACAGGCCATTCTACGAGCAGTACTTC. Filled out from reference TRBV7-2 and TRBJ2-7, the complete variable domain reads GAGVSQSPSNKVTEKGKDVELRCDPISGHTALYWYRQSLGQGLEFLIYFQGNSAPDKSGLPSDRFSAERTGGSVSTLTIQRTQQEDSAVYLCASSSVDRPFYEQYFGPGTRLTVT.

The genes are TRBV7-2 and TRBJ1-1; the match to TRBD1 covers 10 bases. Germline CDR1 is SGHTA and CDR2 is FQGNSA. The CDR3 spans 15 residues. Trimming removed 5 bases from V and 4 bases from J; junction bases left unmatched: 7. Written as DNA, the CDR3 is TGTGCCAGCAGCCCCTGGACAGGGGGACTCACTGAAGCTTTCTTT. It is translated as CASSPWTGGLTEAFF.

The chain has TRBV7-8 and TRBJ1-1; the D gene is possibly TRBD1 (6 bases). Per the germline V gene, CDR1 is SGHVS and CDR2 is FQNEAQ. With 9 bases removed from V and 3 bases from J, the gap between germline ends came to 14 bases. The CDR3 has 13 amino acids. CDR3 sequence reads: CASTGSYHTEAFF. The CDR3 coding sequence is TGTGCCAGTACAGGGTCATATCACACTGAAGCTTTCTTT.

The chain joins TRBV6-6 to TRBJ1-2; D unclear. The CDR3 length is 15 residues. The V end was cut by 0 bases, the J end by 4 bases, with 12 bases between. Germline-derived CDR1 and CDR2 are MNHNY and SVGAGI (reference sequence). DNA of the CDR3: TGTGCCAGCAGTTACTCGTGGGGAGGAGCCTATGGCTACACCTTC. It translates to CASSYSWGGAYGYTF.

The CDR3: CASSLADYPGGEQYF. The CDR3 bases are TGTGCCAGCAGCTTGGCGGACTACCCTGGAGGGGAGCAGTACTTC. V and J are TRBV5-4 and TRBJ2-7, with D tentatively TRBD2 (6 bases). Germline V gene sequence: CDR1 SGHNT, CDR2 YYREEE (reference sequence). Trimming stripped 0 bases from V and 7 bases from J, with 17 bases between. CDR3 length equals 15 residues.

In nucleotides, the CDR3 is TGCAGTGCTAGAGATAGGGACAGGGGGGCGAACACCGGGGAGCTGTTTTTT. Protein sequence: CSARDRDRGANTGELFF. The rearrangement uses TRBV20-1 and TRBJ2-2; TRBD1 matches at 11 bases. The CDR3 covers 17 residues. Unmatched junction bases numbered 3, after V lost 0 bases and J lost 0 bases. In germline, CDR1 is DFQATT, CDR2 SNEGSKA (reference sequence).

The chain combines TRBV28 with TRBJ1-1; tentative D call: TRBD1 (5 bases). The CDR3 sequence is 14 residues long. Trimming left V 6 bases short and J 1 base short, with 12 bases between. In germline, CDR1 is MDHEN, CDR2 SYDVKM. The CDR3 spells CASRRGAKNTEAFF. The CDR3 DNA follows: TGTGCCAGCAGGAGAGGGGCGAAGAACACTGAAGCTTTCTTT.

There are a few counts of this clonotype. The V and J genes are TRBV7-2 and TRBJ2-3; 8 bases align to TRBD2. The CDR3 totals 19 residues. The V segment lost 2 bases and the J segment 5 bases; nucleotides outside the gene matches: 18. From germline, CDR1 is SGHTA and CDR2 FQGNSA. The CDR3 sequence is CASSLNVFQRAGAIDTQYF. In nucleotides, the CDR3 is TGTGCCAGCAGCTTAAATGTGTTCCAGCGAGCGGGGGCCATAGATACGCAGTATTTT. Complete variable domain (other parts from reference TRBV7-2 and TRBJ2-3): GAGVSQSPSNKVTEKGKDVELRCDPISGHTALYWYRQSLGQGLEFLIYFQGNSAPDKSGLPSDRFSAERTGGSVSTLTIQRTQQEDSAVYLCASSLNVFQRAGAIDTQYFGPGTRLTVL.

This clonotype showed up just a few times. The chain carries TRBV7-6 and TRBJ1-1, with D maybe TRBD1 (6 bases). CDR3 length equals 16 residues. Germline V gives CDR1 SGHVS, CDR2 FNYEAQ. Trimming left V 2 bases short and J 0 bases short, with 13 bases between. Here the CDR3 reads CASSLKQGGMNTEAFF. The CDR3 DNA reads as TGTGCCAGCAGCTTAAAACAGGGAGGCATGAACACTGAAGCTTTCTTT.

This clonotype was counted at least ten times. The V and J genes are TRBV6-1 and TRBJ1-1; TRBD1 matches 8 bases. This CDR3 spans 16 amino acids. The V and J ends lost 1 base and 4 bases, in that order; junction bases with no gene match: 8. CDR1 is MNHNS, CDR2 SASEGT, per germline. This chain's CDR3 is CASSEVDRGSITEAFF. The CDR3 DNA follows: TGTGCCAGCAGTGAAGTTGACAGGGGTAGTATCACTGAAGCTTTCTTT.

The V and J genes are TRBV6-2 or TRBV6-3 and TRBJ1-2, with a weak D call TRBD1 (5 bases). The germline V gene has CDR1 MNHEY and CDR2 SVGEGT. V was trimmed by 6 bases and J by 4 bases, leaving 18 bases between them. This CDR3 has 15 residues. The CDR3 DNA reads TGTGCCAGCAGCTACGCCGCAGCAGGGCCCTATGGCTACACCTTC. It translates to CASSYAAAGPYGYTF.

The CDR3 here is CASSVAGRAYSGNTIYF. For the CDR3, the DNA is TGTGCCAGCAGCGTAGCTGGCAGGGCCTACTCTGGAAACACCATATATTTT. The chain recombines TRBV9 with TRBJ1-3; TRBD1 might be the D (5 bases). The germline V gene encodes CDR1 SGDLS and CDR2 YYNGEE. V was trimmed by 0 bases and J by 0 bases, leaving 13 bases between them. This CDR3 region has 17 residues.

This clonotype was detected a few times. One end of the junction does not line up with germline, which may come from a read error. The chain recombines TRBV12-3 or TRBV12-4 with TRBJ1-3; 9 bases fit TRBD1. This CDR3 region has 12 residues. This CDR3 reads CASSLQGALLHF. The CDR3 DNA reads as TGTGCCAGCAGCCTACAGGGGGCCCTTTTGCATTTT.

There are a few counts of this clonotype. The chain recombines TRBV27 with TRBJ1-1, with D hard to call. This CDR3 has 11 residues. Germline V gene sequence: CDR1 MNHEY, CDR2 SMNVEV (reference sequence). Trimming stripped 11 bases from V and 3 bases from J, with 10 bases between. CDR3: CAAHRDTEAFF. CDR3 nucleotides: TGTGCCGCACACCGAGACACTGAAGCTTTCTTT.

The chain couples TRBV12-3 or TRBV12-4 to TRBJ2-5; no clear D. V was cut by 2 bases and J by 5 bases, with 15 bases left in between. The CDR3 is 15 amino acids. This CDR3 is CASSLRAGLRETQYF. The CDR3 nucleotides read TGTGCCAGCAGTTTACGGGCAGGATTGAGGGAGACCCAGTACTTC.

This clonotype has just a few counts. V usage is TRBV6-2 or TRBV6-3 and J usage is TRBJ2-5, with 13 nucleotides matching TRBD2. Trimming at V came to 8 bases and at J to 1 base, leaving 1 base not matched to a gene. CDR3 length: 14 amino acids. CDR1 is MNHEY and CDR2 is SVGEGT in the germline V gene. The CDR3 DNA is TGTGCCAGCTGGACTAGCGGGGGCCAAGAGACCCAGTACTTC. Translating gives CASWTSGGQETQYF.